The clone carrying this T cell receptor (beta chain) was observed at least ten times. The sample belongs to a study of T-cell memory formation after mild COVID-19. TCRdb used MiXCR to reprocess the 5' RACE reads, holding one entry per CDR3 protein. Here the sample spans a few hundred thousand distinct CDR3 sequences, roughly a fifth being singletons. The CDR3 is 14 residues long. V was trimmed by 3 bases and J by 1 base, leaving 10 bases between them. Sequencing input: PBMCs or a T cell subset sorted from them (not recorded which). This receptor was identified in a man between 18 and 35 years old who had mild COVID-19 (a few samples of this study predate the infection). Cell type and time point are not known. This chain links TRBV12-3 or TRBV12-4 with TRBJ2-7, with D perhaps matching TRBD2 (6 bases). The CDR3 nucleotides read TGTGCCAGCAGTTTGGGCCTAGCGTCCTACGAGCAGTACTTC. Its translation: CASSLGLASYEQYF.